This TCR beta chain was sequenced during a study of Graves' ophthalmopathy and Graves' hyperthyroidism. TCR beta CDR3 regions were amplified from RNA transcripts. First-round RT-PCR used HTBI primers; second-round multiplex PCR followed. From the multiplex PCR reads, TCRdb called clonotypes with MiXCR, one entry per CDR3 protein. The table has about 420,000 distinct CDR3 sequences, roughly 21% seen once. This clonotype was detected a few times. One end of the junction does not line up with germline, which may come from a read error. The CDR3 spans 16 residues. Per germline, CDR1 GTSNPN and CDR2 SVGIG (reference sequence). The authors defined stable hyperthyroidism as no ophthalmopathy within 18 months of follow-up. Hyperthyroidism patients, aged 18 to 65, were newly diagnosed, under 2 months' duration.

Sequencing used peripheral blood. The chain links TRBV30 to TRBJ2-5; the D gene is possibly TRBD2 (7 bases). This clonotype was sampled from a woman between 18 and 29 years old with stable Graves' hyperthyroidism. CDR3 loop: CAWSVSGGPGQEAQYF. Written as DNA, the CDR3 is TGTGCCTGGAGTGTCTCGGGGGGCCCTGGGCAAGAGGCCCAGTACTTC. Filled out from reference TRBV30 and TRBJ2-5, the complete variable domain reads SQTIHQWPATLVQPVGSPLSLECTVEGTSNPNLYWYRQAAGRGLQLLFYSVGIGQISSEVPQNLSASRPQDRQFILSSKKLLLSDSGFYLCAWSVSGGPGQEAQYFGPGTRLLVL.